These 16 T cell receptor beta chains were all obtained from the same sample, sequenced in a study of PD-L1 blockade in urothelial cancer. Stated time point: peripheral blood 6 weeks after treatment start. Sequencing was performed with immunoSEQ multiplex PCR; in TCRdb, only in-frame clones are kept and a portion is missing. The sample holds about 120,000 clones, 86% seen once. Specimen: PBMCs, collected around atezolizumab (anti-PD-L1) treatment. Every receptor here comes from a man aged 45-60 years with urothelial cancer.

This sequence joins TRBV4-1 and TRBJ1-2, with 9 bases aligning to TRBD1. This CDR3 comprises 16 residues. The germline V gene has CDR1 MGHRA and CDR2 YSYEKL. Trimming removed 3 bases from V and 7 bases from J; junction bases left unmatched: 12. CDR3 amino acids: CASSQGSRDRALGYTF. CDR3 sequence (DNA): TGCGCCAGCAGCCAGGGAAGCCGGGACAGGGCTCTTGGCTACACCTTC.

This chain uses TRBV19 with TRBJ1-6; perhaps TRBD1 as D (5 bases). Germline CDR1 LNHDA, CDR2 SQIVND (reference sequence). The CDR3 is made up of 13 amino acids. V dropped 5 bases and J dropped 10 bases, with 12 bases sitting between them. The DNA for the CDR3 is TGTGCCAGTAGTGCCTCAGGGAACTCACCCCTCCACTTT. Its protein is CASSASGNSPLHF.

V and J are TRBV5-1 and TRBJ1-1; a possible D gene is TRBD1 (6 bases). The V and J ends lost 4 bases and 0 bases respectively, with 10 bases between them. CDR3 length: 14 residues. The germline V gene encodes CDR1 SGHRS and CDR2 YFSETQ. CDR3 in amino acids: CASSTDRMNTEAFF. CDR3 nucleotides: TGCGCCAGCAGCACAGACAGGATGAACACTGAAGCTTTCTTT.

The genes are TRBV18 and TRBJ2-5; D gene ambiguous. The CDR3 extends over 12 amino acids. V was shortened by 2 bases and J by 5 bases, with 6 bases between the two germline ends. CDR1 KGHSH and CDR2 LQKENI come from the germline V gene. The CDR3 DNA sequence: TGTGCCAGCTCACCAGGGCTGGAGACCCAGTACTTC. It encodes CASSPGLETQYF.

The gene calls are TRBV7-2 and TRBJ2-1, with 8 nucleotides matching TRBD2. Per the germline V gene, CDR1 is SGHTA and CDR2 is FQGNSA. Trimming at V came to 4 bases and at J to 9 bases, leaving 2 bases not matched to a gene. This CDR3 spans 12 amino acids. The DNA of the CDR3 is TGTGCCAGCAGCTCTAGCGGGTTTGAGCAGTTCTTC. Protein product: CASSSSGFEQFF.

This clone has a single count. The CDR3 region is CASSNREGALNSYNEQFF. The CDR3 DNA is TGTGCCAGTAGTAACCGGGAGGGCGCCCTTAACTCCTACAATGAGCAGTTCTTC. The rearrangement joins TRBV19 to TRBJ2-1, with TRBD2 matching 8 bases. Germline CDR1 reads LNHDA; CDR2 reads SQIVND (reference sequence). V shed 4 bases and J 0 bases; nucleotides not matched to a gene: 11. The CDR3 runs to 18 residues.

V is TRBV5-1 and J is TRBJ2-3, with 8 bases that match TRBD2. With 4 bases clipped from V and 0 bases from J, the junction kept 10 bases outside the gene matches. The CDR3 runs to 17 residues. Germline V gene lookup returns CDR1 SGHRS and CDR2 YFSETQ. CDR3 residues: CASSPRPSGSSTDTQYF. The CDR3 coding sequence is TGCGCCAGCAGCCCCCGCCCCAGCGGGAGTAGCACAGATACGCAGTATTTT.

This sequence joins TRBV6-4 and TRBJ2-2; D remains ambiguous. The V and J ends lost 5 bases and 0 bases respectively, with 10 bases between them. The CDR3 has 15 amino acids. Germline-derived CDR1 and CDR2 are MRHNA and SNTAGT. This chain's CDR3 is CASSPNIANTGELFF. CDR3 sequence (DNA): TGTGCCAGCAGTCCTAATATAGCGAACACCGGGGAGCTGTTTTTT.

The gene calls are TRBV19 and TRBJ2-1; TRBD2 aligns across 10 bases. J lost 2 bases, V lost 10 bases, and 5 bases had no gene match. Germline lookup yields CDR1 LNHDA and CDR2 SQIVND (reference sequence). The CDR3 runs to 14 residues. The chain's CDR3 is CATRAGGPYNEQFF. The DNA for the CDR3 is TGTGCCACTCGAGCGGGGGGGCCCTACAATGAGCAGTTCTTC.

This clone was found once. V and J are TRBV5-1 and TRBJ2-3; D gene uncertain. The V end lost 2 bases, the J end lost 0 bases, and 10 bases lay between the germline ends. This CDR3 comprises 15 residues. Per germline, CDR1 SGHRS and CDR2 YFSETQ. CDR3 region: CASSLGWSSTDTQYF. The CDR3 DNA is TGCGCCAGCAGCTTAGGTTGGAGTAGCACAGATACGCAGTATTTT.

The rearrangement uses TRBV7-3 and TRBJ2-5, with 8 bases that match TRBD2. From germline, CDR1 is SGHTA and CDR2 FQGTGA. Trimming removed 4 bases from V and 5 bases from J; junction bases left unmatched: 9. This CDR3 is 15 amino acids long. This chain's CDR3 is CASSSSLAGRETQYF. The DNA for the CDR3 is TGTGCCAGCAGCTCATCCTTAGCGGGACGGGAGACCCAGTACTTC. Variable domain in full (rest from reference TRBV7-3 and TRBJ2-5): GAGVSQTPSNKVTEKGKYVELRCDPISGHTALYWYRQSLGQGPEFLIYFQGTGAADDSGLPNDRFFAVRPEGSVSTLKIQRTERGDSAVYLCASSSSLAGRETQYFGPGTRLLVL.

V gene TRBV6-1 combines with J gene TRBJ2-3, with TRBD2 matching over 11 bases. V gave up 4 bases and J gave up 5 bases; unmatched junction bases: 11. Germline V gene data show CDR1 as MNHNS and CDR2 as SASEGT. This CDR3 comprises 17 residues. DNA of the CDR3: TGTGCCAGCAGTGTTATGACTAGCGGGACTACTAGAGATACGCAGTATTTT. Its protein product is CASSVMTSGTTRDTQYF.

V usage is TRBV29-1 and J usage is TRBJ1-1, with 8 bases aligning to TRBD1. The CDR3 has 12 residues. Germline-derived CDR1 and CDR2 are SQVTM and ANQGSEA. The V and J ends lost 5 bases and 9 bases, in that order; junction bases with no gene match: 8. The CDR3 coding sequence is TGCAGCGTTTCTCAGGGACAGGTACAAGCTTTCTTT. It translates to CSVSQGQVQAFF.

Concerning this clone: The junction departs from the called germline gene at one end, perhaps through a read error. The rearrangement uses TRBV28 and TRBJ2-4, with 9 bases matching TRBD2. CDR1 is MDHEN and CDR2 is SYDVKM in the germline V gene. There are 11 residues in the CDR3. CDR3 sequence reads: CASSASGRTFF. The DNA of the CDR3 is TGTGCCAGCAGTGCGAGCGGGAGGACCTTCTTC.

The chain is built from TRBV5-1 and TRBJ2-1; 7 bases are shared with TRBD2. The CDR3 is 16 residues long. Looked up from germline, CDR1 is SGHRS and CDR2 is YFSETQ. After removal of 4 bases from V and 7 bases from J, the junction contained 14 bases not matched to a gene. CDR3 residues: CASSPLWRGSGNEQFF. CDR3 bases: TGCGCCAGCAGCCCATTATGGCGGGGGTCGGGGAATGAGCAGTTCTTC.

The chain carries TRBV6-5 and TRBJ2-3, with D tentatively TRBD1 (5 bases). This CDR3 comprises 14 residues. V lost 5 bases and J lost 1, with 10 bases in between. Germline CDR1 is MNHEY and CDR2 is SVGAGI. CDR3 region: CASSIRVRTDTQYF. In DNA, the CDR3 is TGTGCCAGCAGTATCAGGGTTCGCACAGATACGCAGTATTTT.